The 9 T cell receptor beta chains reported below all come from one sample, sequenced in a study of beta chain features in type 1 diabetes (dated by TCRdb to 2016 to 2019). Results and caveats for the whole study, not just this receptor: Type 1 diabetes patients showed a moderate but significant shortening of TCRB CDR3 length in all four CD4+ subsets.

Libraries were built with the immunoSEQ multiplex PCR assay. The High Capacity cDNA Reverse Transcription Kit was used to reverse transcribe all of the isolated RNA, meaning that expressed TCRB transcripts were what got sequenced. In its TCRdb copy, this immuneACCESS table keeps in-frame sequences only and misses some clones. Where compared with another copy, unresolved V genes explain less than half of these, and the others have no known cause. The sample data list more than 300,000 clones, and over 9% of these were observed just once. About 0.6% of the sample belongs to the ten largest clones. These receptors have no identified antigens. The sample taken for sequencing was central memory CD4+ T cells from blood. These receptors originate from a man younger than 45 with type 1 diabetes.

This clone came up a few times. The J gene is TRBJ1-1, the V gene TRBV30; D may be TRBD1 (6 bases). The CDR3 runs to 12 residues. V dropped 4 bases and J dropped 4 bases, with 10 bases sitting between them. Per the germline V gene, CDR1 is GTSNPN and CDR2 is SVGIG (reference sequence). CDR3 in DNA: TGTGCCTGGAACAGGGCCCGCACTGAAGCTTTCTTT. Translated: CAWNRARTEAFF. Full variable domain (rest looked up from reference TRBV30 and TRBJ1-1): SQTIHQWPATLVQPVGSPLSLECTVEGTSNPNLYWYRQAAGRGLQLLFYSVGIGQISSEVPQNLSASRPQDRQFILSSKKLLLSDSGFYLCAWNRARTEAFFGQGTRLTVV.

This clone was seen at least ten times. The CDR3 is CASSYRDSQGYEQYF. CDR3 nucleotides: TGTGCCAGTAGCTACCGGGACTCTCAAGGATACGAGCAGTACTTC. This chain joins TRBV19 and TRBJ2-7; D possibly corresponds to TRBD2 (6 bases). The CDR3 length is 15 residues. Germline V gene sequence: CDR1 LNHDA, CDR2 SQIVND (reference sequence). V was clipped by 6 bases and J by 4 bases, with 19 bases between them.

For the CDR3, the DNA is TGTGCCAGTAGTATGCCCCCGGGGAGGACGGGGGCCAACGTCCTGACTTTC. Translation: CASSMPPGRTGANVLTF. The chain links TRBV19 to TRBJ2-6, with D possibly being TRBD2 (6 bases). The germline V gene has CDR1 LNHDA and CDR2 SQIVND (reference sequence). The length of the CDR3 is 17 residues. The V and J ends lost 3 bases and 4 bases respectively, with 16 bases between them.

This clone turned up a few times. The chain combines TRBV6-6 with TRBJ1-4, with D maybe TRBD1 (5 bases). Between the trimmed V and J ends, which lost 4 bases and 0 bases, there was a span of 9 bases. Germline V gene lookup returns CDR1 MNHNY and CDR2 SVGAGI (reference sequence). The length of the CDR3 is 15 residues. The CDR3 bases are TGTGCCAGCAGTTCCAGACAGCCAACTAATGAAAAACTGTTTTTT. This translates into CASSSRQPTNEKLFF.

Written as DNA, the CDR3 is TGTGCCAGCAGCCCCGCCGAACGGACCCAGTACTTC. Protein sequence: CASSPAERTQYF. The chain has TRBV7-3 and TRBJ2-5; D is undetermined. The germline V gene has CDR1 SGHTA and CDR2 FQGTGA. V was cut by 5 bases and J by 7 bases, with 11 bases left in between. The CDR3 spans 12 residues. Based on the CDR3 plus reference TRBV7-3 and TRBJ2-5, the full variable domain is GAGVSQTPSNKVTEKGKYVELRCDPISGHTALYWYRQSLGQGPEFLIYFQGTGAADDSGLPNDRFFAVRPEGSVSTLKIQRTERGDSAVYLCASSPAERTQYFGPGTRLLVL.

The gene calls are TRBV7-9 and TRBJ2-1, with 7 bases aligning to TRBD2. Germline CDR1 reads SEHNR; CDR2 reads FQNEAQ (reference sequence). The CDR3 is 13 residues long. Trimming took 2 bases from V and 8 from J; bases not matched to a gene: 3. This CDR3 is CASSLLLADEQFF. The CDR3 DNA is TGTGCCAGCAGCTTACTTCTAGCGGATGAGCAGTTCTTC.

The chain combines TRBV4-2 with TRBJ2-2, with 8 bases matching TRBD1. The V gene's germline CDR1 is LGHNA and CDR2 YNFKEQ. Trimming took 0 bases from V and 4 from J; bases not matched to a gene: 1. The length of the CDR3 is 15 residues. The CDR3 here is CASSQEDRATGELFF. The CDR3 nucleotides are TGTGCCAGCAGCCAAGAGGACAGGGCCACCGGGGAGCTGTTTTTT.

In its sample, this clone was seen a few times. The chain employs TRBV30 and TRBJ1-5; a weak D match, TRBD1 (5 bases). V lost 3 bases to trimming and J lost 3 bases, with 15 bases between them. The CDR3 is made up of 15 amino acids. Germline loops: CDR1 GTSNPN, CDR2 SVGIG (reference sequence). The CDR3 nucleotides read TGTGCCTGGAGCACGAAGGGGAAAGACAATCAGCCCCAGCATTTT. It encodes CAWSTKGKDNQPQHF.

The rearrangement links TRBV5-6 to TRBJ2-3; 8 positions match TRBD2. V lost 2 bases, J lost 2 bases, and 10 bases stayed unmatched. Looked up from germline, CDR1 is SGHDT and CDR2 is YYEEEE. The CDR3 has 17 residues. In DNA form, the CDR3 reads TGTGCCAGCAGCTTAGTGTACTCTAGCGGGCCCACAGATACGCAGTATTTT. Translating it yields CASSLVYSSGPTDTQYF.